One and the same sample provided the 8 T cell receptor beta chains below, sequenced in a study of T cells after yellow fever vaccination. TCRdb itself ran the 5' RACE reads through MiXCR, one entry per CDR3 protein. The table shows 450,000 to 600,000 distinct CDR3 sequences, with about a sixth occurring only once. The sample consisted of PBMCs, taken 5 days after the first yellow fever vaccination. All receptors come from a man aged 18 to 29 who received the YFV17D yellow fever vaccine.

CDR3 amino acids: CASSSRTEISGNTIYF. The CDR3, as DNA: TGTGCCAGCAGCTCCCGGACGGAAATCTCTGGAAACACCATATATTTT. This chain joins TRBV7-6 and TRBJ1-3; D gene ambiguous. With 4 bases removed from V and 0 bases from J, the gap between germline ends came to 13 bases. CDR3 length: 16 amino acids. In germline, CDR1 is SGHVS, CDR2 FNYEAQ. Based on the CDR3 plus reference TRBV7-6 and TRBJ1-3, the full variable domain is GAGVSQSPRYKVTKRGQDVALRCDPISGHVSLYWYRQALGQGPEFLTYFNYEAQQDKSGLPNDRFSAERPEGSISTLTIQRTEQRDSAMYRCASSSRTEISGNTIYFGEGSWLTVV.

This clonotype was observed at least ten times. The V gene is TRBV5-5, the J gene TRBJ2-2; D unresolved. The CDR3 is 16 amino acids. Germline CDR1 reads SGHKS; CDR2 reads YYEKEE (reference sequence). V lost 4 bases and J 8 bases, leaving 21 bases between the germline ends. The CDR3 nucleotides read TGTGCCAGCAGCCAAGACCCTAAACAGAGCTCGGGGGAGCTGTTTTTT. Translated, it gives CASSQDPKQSSGELFF.

The rearrangement uses TRBV9 and TRBJ1-2, with TRBD1 identical over 9 bases. This CDR3 spans 13 amino acids. In germline, CDR1 is SGDLS, CDR2 YYNGEE. Trimming cost V 2 bases and J 6 bases; bases outside gene matches: 2. CDR3 bases: TGTGCCAGCAGCGTGGACAGGGGCAATGGCTACACCTTC. Its protein is CASSVDRGNGYTF. Using reference TRBV9 and TRBJ1-2 for the parts outside the CDR3, the full variable domain is DSGVTQTPKHLITATGQRVTLRCSPRSGDLSVYWYQQSLDQGLQFLIQYYNGEERAKGNILERFSAQQFPDLHSELNLSSLELGDSALYFCASSVDRGNGYTFGSGTRLTVV.

This clonotype appeared many times. The chain employs TRBV7-8 and TRBJ2-5; no reliable D call. Germline V lookup: CDR1 SGHVS, CDR2 FQNEAQ. The germline V and J ends were trimmed by 6 bases and 5 bases, with 16 bases remaining between them. The CDR3 runs 14 residues. The DNA of the CDR3 is TGTGCCAGCAGTGCAGACCGTACGAGGGAGACCCAGTACTTC. It codes for CASSADRTRETQYF. Full variable domain (rest looked up from reference TRBV7-8 and TRBJ2-5): GAGVSQSPRYKVAKRGQDVALRCDPISGHVSLFWYQQALGQGPEFLTYFQNEAQLDKSGLPSDRFFAERPEGSVSTLKIQRTQQEDSAVYLCASSADRTRETQYFGPGTRLLVL.

The chain couples TRBV7-9 to TRBJ2-3; possible D gene TRBD2, 6 bases. In germline, CDR1 is SEHNR, CDR2 FQNEAQ (reference sequence). V dropped 2 bases and J dropped 4 bases, with 19 bases sitting between them. CDR3 length: 17 amino acids. The CDR3 nucleotides read TGTGCCAGCAGCTTAACCGCGTCGGCAGGGAGGCCAGATACGCAGTATTTT. It specifies CASSLTASAGRPDTQYF.

This clonotype has only a few counts. The chain carries TRBV19 and TRBJ2-7; D could derive from TRBD1 or TRBD2 (5 bases each). The CDR3 is made up of 13 amino acids. The germline CDR1 and CDR2 sequences are LNHDA and SQIVND (reference sequence). Trimming pared 9 bases from V and 1 base from J, leaving 13 bases between. The CDR3 DNA sequence: TGTGCCAGCCTCGGGGCCGATTCCTACGAGCAGTACGTC. It yields the protein CASLGADSYEQYV.

The V gene is TRBV5-1, the J gene TRBJ2-5; D possibly matches TRBD1 or TRBD2 (5 bases each). Germline V CDR1 and CDR2: SGHRS, YFSETQ. The CDR3 length is 13 residues. V was pared by 4 bases and J by 3 bases, with 10 bases between. The CDR3 DNA follows: TGCGCCAGCAGCATAAGAGGGGAAGAGACCCAGTACTTC. It encodes CASSIRGEETQYF.

The genes are TRBV6-2 or TRBV6-3 and TRBJ2-4; the match to TRBD2 covers 14 bases. The ends lost 2 bases at V and 6 bases at J; junction bases unmatched: 6. Per germline, CDR1 MNHEY and CDR2 SVGEGT. This CDR3 contains 17 residues. CDR3 nucleotides: TGTGCCAGCAGTTACCTCAGACTAGCGGGGGGGAGAAACATTCAGTACTTC. Amino acid sequence: CASSYLRLAGGRNIQYF.